A selection of T cell receptor beta chains follows, all from one sample in a study of identical twins. TCRdb passed the 5' RACE reads through MiXCR, listing each CDR3 protein once. This repertoire shows 350,000 to 450,000 distinct CDR3 sequences, about 18% found once; its top ten account for approximately 12%. Source material: naive T cells sorted from blood. The receptor set was obtained from a man aged 50 to 60 in good health. CDR3s include the opening cysteine and the closing phenylalanine or tryptophan. A D gene is named only where the DNA matches it firmly. Clone size is stated in some rows and not others, as once, few, many or a class when expanded.

>TRBV13|.|.|TRBJ2-7
TGTGCCAGCAGCTCCCTGCGCGGTTCCACCTACGAGCAGTACTTC
CASSSLRGSTYEQYF
>TRBV5-5|TRBD2|many|TRBJ2-3
TGTGCCAGCAGCTTGTTCACTAGCGGGGGGGCGTACACAGATACGCAGTATTTT
CASSLFTSGGAYTDTQYF
>TRBV4-1|TRBD1|few|TRBJ1-5
TGCGCCAGCAGCCAAGTCCAAAAGGGGGCAGATCAGCCCCAGCATTTT
CASSQVQKGADQPQHF
>TRBV5-1|TRBD2|many|TRBJ2-1
TGCGCCAGCAGCCTGGGGGGACTATACTCCTACAATGAGCAGTTCTTC
CASSLGGLYSYNEQFF
>TRBV5-5|TRBD2|once|TRBJ2-1
TGTGCCGGCAGCCTCGGGAGGGCCAATGAGCAGTTCTTC
CAGSLGRANEQFF
>TRBV4-2|.|.|TRBJ2-5
TGTGCCAGCAGCCAGGGGGGTGGAGGCGGAGAGACCCAGTACTTC
CASSQGGGGGETQYF
>TRBV29-1|.|few|TRBJ1-1
TGCAGCGTTGTAAGTGGGCGCACTGAAGCTTTCTTT
CSVVSGRTEAFF
>TRBV4-1|.|few|TRBJ1-6
TGCGCCAGCAGCCAAGAGCAGGACTATAATTCACCCCTCCACTTT
CASSQEQDYNSPLHF
>TRBV20-1|TRBD2|.|TRBJ2-1
TGCAGTGCTAGCGCCGTGGGAGGGCCGTCGAATGAGCAGTTCTTC
CSASAVGGPSNEQFF
>TRBV2|.|.|TRBJ2-1
TGTGCCAGCAGGGGGTTAACAGGGACGAATGAGCAGTTCTTC
CASRGLTGTNEQFF
>TRBV19|TRBD1|many|TRBJ1-1
TGTGCCAGTAGTGGCCCGGGACAGAGGGTGGTAGGCACTGAAGCTTTCTTT
CASSGPGQRVVGTEAFF
>TRBV19|TRBD1|many|TRBJ1-2
TGTGCCAGTAGCGGACAGGGGTACTATGGCTACACCTTC
CASSGQGYYGYTF
>TRBV5-6|.|.|TRBJ1-4
TGTGCCAGCAGCTCGACAGGCCAGGGAACAACTAATGAAAAACTGTTTTTT
CASSSTGQGTTNEKLFF
>TRBV5-1|.|.|TRBJ2-1
TGCGCCAGCAGCTTGTTTACAGCTGGGGGCTACGAGCAGTTCTTC
CASSLFTAGGYEQFF
>TRBV4-3|TRBD1|many|TRBJ2-3
TGCGCCAGCAGCGAAGGGACAGATCTAATAGGGGGTACGCAGTATTTT
CASSEGTDLIGGTQYF
>TRBV27|TRBD1|.|TRBJ2-3
TGTGCCAGCAGTTCTTTCGGACAGGGGGGCACAGATACGCAGTATTTT
CASSSFGQGGTDTQYF
>TRBV6-2/TRBV6-3|TRBD2|many|TRBJ2-4
TGTGCCAGCAGTTCCCCCTCAGCGGGGGGGCCTTGGACCAAAAACATTCAGTACTTC
CASSSPSAGGPWTKNIQYF
>TRBV27|TRBD2|many|TRBJ2-7
TGTGCCAGCAGCCGCGCGGGAGAACACGAGCAGTACTTC
CASSRAGEHEQYF
>TRBV5-1|.|.|TRBJ1-2
TGCGCCAGCAGCACCGACAGAAACTATGGCTACACCTTC
CASSTDRNYGYTF
>TRBV10-3|.|.|TRBJ1-1
TGTGCCATCAGTGTAGGCAGATCGAACACTGAAGCTTTCTTT
CAISVGRSNTEAFF
>TRBV18|.|.|TRBJ2-3
TGTGCCAGCTCACCGGGACCGGAGTATGATACGCAGTATTTT
CASSPGPEYDTQYF
>TRBV29-1|TRBD1|many|TRBJ2-3
TGCAGCGTCCCACCGGGACAGAACAACCCAGATACGCAGTATTTT
CSVPPGQNNPDTQYF
>TRBV7-9|.|few|TRBJ2-6
TGTGCCAGCAGCTTCGGGGGGCCTGGGGCCAACGTCCTGACTTTC
CASSFGGPGANVLTF
>TRBV29-1|.|.|TRBJ1-1
TGCAGCGCAGATCACGCTGAAGCTTTCTTT
CSADHAEAFF
>TRBV16|.|.|TRBJ1-4
TGTGCCAGCAGCCCCCGTCGGGAAAAACTGTTTTTT
CASSPRREKLFF
>TRBV6-1|TRBD1|once|TRBJ1-3
TGTGCCAGCGCGCTCTTGACAGGGGGACGCACTGGAAACACCATATATTTT
CASALLTGGRTGNTIYF
>TRBV6-5|TRBD2|many|TRBJ2-7
TGTGCCAGCAGTTACACCGGGACTAGCGGCCCTCTGTACGACGAGCAGTACTTC
CASSYTGTSGPLYDEQYF
>TRBV7-8|TRBD2|many|TRBJ2-3
TGTGCCAGCAGCTTAGGAAGCGGGAGTAGGACAGATACGCAGTATTTT
CASSLGSGSRTDTQYF
>TRBV7-8|.|.|TRBJ1-4
TGTGCCAGCAGCTTATCAAGGGGCGACCCAACTAATGAAAAACTGTTTTTT
CASSLSRGDPTNEKLFF
>TRBV5-4|TRBD2|.|TRBJ2-1
TGTGCCAGCAGCTCTCCACTAGCGGGAGGTTCCAGCTCCTACAATGAGCAGTTCTTC
CASSSPLAGGSSSYNEQFF
>TRBV4-3|.|few|TRBJ1-6
TGCGCCAGCAGCCAAGAACGGGCGGATAGCGCACCCCTCCACTTT
CASSQERADSAPLHF
>TRBV20-1|TRBD1|many|TRBJ1-2
TGCAGTGCATCGACAGGGAACTATGGCTACACCTTC
CSASTGNYGYTF
>TRBV12-3/TRBV12-4|.|many|TRBJ2-7
TGTGCCAGCAGTCCGAATCCCTTGATACCCTACGAGCAGTACTTC
CASSPNPLIPYEQYF